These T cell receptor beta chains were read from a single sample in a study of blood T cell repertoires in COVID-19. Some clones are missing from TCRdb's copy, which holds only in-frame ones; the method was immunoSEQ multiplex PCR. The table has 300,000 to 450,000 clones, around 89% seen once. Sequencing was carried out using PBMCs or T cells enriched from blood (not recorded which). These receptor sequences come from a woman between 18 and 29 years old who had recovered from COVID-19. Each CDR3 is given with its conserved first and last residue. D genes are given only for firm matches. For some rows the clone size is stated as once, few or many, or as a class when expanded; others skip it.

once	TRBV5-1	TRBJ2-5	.	CASSLGRMETQYF	TGCGCCAGCAGCTTGGGGAGGATGGAGACCCAGTACTTC
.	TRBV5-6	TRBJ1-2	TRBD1	CASSFVDRDYGYTF	TGTGCCAGCAGCTTCGTAGACAGGGACTATGGCTACACCTTC
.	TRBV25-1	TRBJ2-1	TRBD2	CASSEPGGAGNEQFF	TGTGCCAGCAGTGAACCGGGGGGGGCTGGCAATGAGCAGTTCTTC
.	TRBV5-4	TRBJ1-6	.	CASSLARGSPLHF	TGTGCCAGCAGCTTGGCCAGGGGTTCACCCCTCCACTTT
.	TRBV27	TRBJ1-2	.	CASSSYYGYTF	TGTGCCAGCAGTTCTTACTATGGCTACACCTTC
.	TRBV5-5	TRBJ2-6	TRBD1	CASSFWDRVGSGANVLTF	TGTGCCAGCAGCTTTTGGGACAGGGTCGGTTCTGGGGCCAACGTCCTGACTTTC
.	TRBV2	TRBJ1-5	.	CASSEWANQPQHF	TGTGCCAGCAGTGAATGGGCAAATCAGCCCCAGCATTTT
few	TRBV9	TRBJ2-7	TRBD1	CASSVGQGAYEQYF	TGTGCCAGCAGCGTAGGACAGGGGGCCTACGAGCAGTACTTC
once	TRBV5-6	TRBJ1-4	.	CASSPSGEKLFF	TGTGCCAGCAGCCCCTCGGGTGAAAAACTGTTTTTT
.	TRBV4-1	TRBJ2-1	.	CASSQFPRTGDWYNEQFF	TGCGCCAGCAGCCAATTCCCAAGAACCGGAGACTGGTACAATGAGCAGTTCTTC
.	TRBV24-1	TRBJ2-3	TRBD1	CATSRTGQLDTQYF	TGTGCCACCAGCCGGACAGGCCAATTAGATACGCAGTATTTT
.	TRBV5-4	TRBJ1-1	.	CASSPGSWGNTEAFF	TGTGCCAGCAGCCCAGGGTCCTGGGGGAACACTGAAGCTTTCTTT
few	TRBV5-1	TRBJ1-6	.	CASSAGGERFYNSPLHF	TGCGCCAGCAGCGCGGGGGGCGAAAGATTTTATAATTCACCCCTCCACTTT
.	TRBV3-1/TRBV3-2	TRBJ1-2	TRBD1	CASSQARTGKGYTF	TGTGCCAGCAGCCAAGCGAGGACAGGGAAGGGCTACACCTTC
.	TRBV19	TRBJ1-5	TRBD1	CASSTEQGPGNLSQPQHF	TGTGCCAGTAGTACCGAACAGGGGCCGGGTAATTTGTCTCAGCCCCAGCATTTT
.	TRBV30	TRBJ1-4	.	CAWSVGRLDNEKLFF	TGTGCCTGGAGTGTGGGCCGCTTAGACAATGAAAAACTGTTTTTT
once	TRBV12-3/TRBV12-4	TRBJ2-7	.	CASSLDSYEQYF	TGTGCCAGCAGTTTAGACAGCTACGAGCAGTACTTC
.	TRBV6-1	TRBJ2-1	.	CASSDPDSSSYNEQFF	TGTGCCAGCAGTGATCCTGACAGCAGCTCCTACAATGAGCAGTTCTTC